The subject of this entry is one T cell receptor (beta chain). Per the authors' pipeline: Scientists estimated how many nucleated cells there were by amplifying reference gene primers. Clones were sequenced by immunoSEQ multiplex PCR, and TCRdb holds only the in-frame ones, with some missing. V, J and clone size derive from that table, while D and trimming were established from the DNA sequence. Counted here are roughly 150,000 clones, 60% to 80% occurring once; the ten biggest clones make up 2.5% to 3%. This sample is part of a study of blood T cell repertoires in COVID-19. In the study overall: Italy, Spain and the United States were the sources of the convalescent and acute COVID-19 samples. Nucleic acid was either cDNA or gDNA, and it came from T cells, B-cell-depleted T cells, or PBMCs.

Specimen: peripheral blood. The TCR comes from a man between 65 and 85 years old with acute or convalescent COVID-19.

The CDR3 spells CASSPTQGYEQYF. The CDR3 DNA sequence: TGTGCCAGCAGCCCGACGCAGGGGTACGAGCAGTACTTC. The genes are TRBV7-6 and TRBJ2-7; tentative D call: TRBD1 (6 bases). The CDR3 runs to 13 residues. Per germline, CDR1 SGHVS and CDR2 FNYEAQ. V lost 5 bases to trimming and J lost 4 bases, with 12 bases between them.